This T cell receptor beta chain was sequenced for a study of cytomegalovirus exposure and HLA in healthy donors (dated by TCRdb to 2015 to 2018). About the full investigation: An earlier analysis of approximately 640 of the donors reported about 250 Gb of sequence data and 120 million or so unique TCR beta sequences from about 200 million T cells. Approximately 310 gigabases of sequencing data and 70 million to 100 million unique TCR sequences made up an early release that covered several hundred HLA-typed donors. Among the roughly 390 genotyped donors, roughly 80% belonged to the genetic ancestry cluster associated with self-reported Caucasian donors. The study aimed to test whether cataloging public T cell receptors could reveal signatures of past pathogen exposure. The T cell repertoires of 670 or so subjects were profiled by immunosequencing and related to cytomegalovirus serostatus. Along with the approximately 620-subject first cohort, a separate validation cohort of 120 different subjects was used. To predict cytomegalovirus infection status, the study combined high-throughput TCR immunosequencing, statistical association of individual TCRs with disease status, and machine learning. In a later analysis, previously published TCR beta repertoires from roughly 710 donors were re-analyzed and high-resolution HLA genotyping was added so that TCR occurrence patterns could be studied. In the later analysis, no new phenotypic data were used to find candidate immune exposures; instead, reliance was placed on TCR beta sequences and their occurrence across donors. To decide whether each TCR beta V gene segment behaved as functional or pseudogenic, an earlier analysis of approximately 590 of the donors relied on high-throughput TCR beta sequencing. Donor age, sex, ethnicity and CMV serostatus were collected together with the repertoire data. In a later genetic analysis, genome-wide SNP genotypes for about 55% of the roughly 700 donors were used, and that subset was treated as a discovery cohort. All discovery cohort repertoires had been generated on a single sequencing platform. Class I and class II HLA loci were covered by the typing at four-digit resolution. The number of donors typed differed by locus, with 629-630 for A, B, C, DRB1 and DQB1, roughly 520 for DQA1, 600 to 610 for DPA1, and approximately 470 for DPB1. About 5 DR-DQ haplotypes were handled as single units for association and clustering, since linkage in the cohort was strong. Among over 350 genotyped donors of the cohort, an average of around 240,000 unique TCR beta nucleotide sequences were sequenced per donor, roughly 20% of them non-productive.

To note about this clone: Its specific antigen is unknown.

Broad study findings and their caveats: Correlated functional status among segregating V segments might reflect linkage disequilibrium, but an unknown experimental factor could not be ruled out. An earlier analysis of approximately 570 of the donors showed that most TCR beta V segments appeared in productive rearrangements either about 87% or about 30% of the time, which broadly matched IMGT annotations. Three of the identified cytomegalovirus-associated TCR beta chains were confirmed in vitro to be specific for cytomegalovirus antigens. In a later genetic analysis, a missense DCLRE1C variant was associated with V-gene and J-gene trimming of TCR beta chains, and the association was replicated in an independent cohort. Presence/absence analyses assumed roughly uniform sequencing depth across donors, an assumption that may not hold. The only immune exposure information available for the cohort was CMV serostatus. According to a later genetic analysis, donors in an Asian-associated ancestry cluster had fewer N-insertions in productive TCRs than the approximately 670-donor mean. In a later analysis, TCR association rates were found to vary across HLA loci, with the most associated TCRs seen for DRB1 alleles and the fewest for HLA-C alleles. In a later analysis, HLA-associated TCR beta chains were found to be more clonally expanded and to have lower generation probabilities than equally common non-associated chains. A cluster of highly shared sequence variants was judged likely to be a technical artifact of the sequencing pipeline. Because HLA typing was unavailable for some donors at each locus, only the typed subset was used in association tests. The cohort was sequenced for TCR beta chains only, and without alpha or paired-chain data the features that could be detected were limited. The classifier was reported to diagnose cytomegalovirus status with high specificity and sensitivity in both the original and validation cohorts. In a later analysis, several top co-occurrence clusters were reported to appear linked to parvovirus B19, influenza, CMV and Epstein-Barr virus. The 87-base-pair reads could not distinguish some IMGT-functional V segments, including TRBV6-2 and TRBV6-3, so those segments were excluded. When HLA alleles, especially DR and DQ, strongly co-occurred, TCR associations were difficult to assign to individual alleles. A later analysis associated about 17,000 TCR beta sequences with specific HLA alleles at a false discovery rate of 0.05. The authors suggested that the approach could potentially be extended to other disease states and immunological phenotypes. A further reported finding was that TCR beta sequences accurately predicted the HLA-A and HLA-B alleles for most subjects in the first cohort. Most TCR sequences were seen in very few donors, while some public TCRs were found in many individuals. The study gave a list of some 150 TCR beta chains associated with cytomegalovirus. Because counts were too low, around 17 rarely observed V segments, including chromosome 9 orphons, were left out of the earlier analysis of roughly 600 of the donors. Most CMV-associated TCR beta chains appeared to be HLA-restricted in a later analysis, and the HLA associations seemed to be driven largely by CMV exposure.

Library preparation was by the immunoSEQ multiplex PCR assay. The multiplex PCR relied on a mix of 60 forward primers for TCR Vbeta segments and 13 reverse primers for TCR Jbeta segments. Amplification of the CDR3 region of rearranged TCR beta genes was performed with a multiplex PCR assay on genomic DNA. On the Illumina HiSeq System, the amplified TCR beta libraries were sequenced as 87-base-pair reads. Per the authors' processing: A later analysis tallied 75 million to 95 million unique TCR beta chains across the 660 or so repertoires, and approximately 11 million of those chains were shared by two or more donors. Raw reads were error-corrected and collapsed into unique sequences with a nearest-neighbor algorithm that merged closely related sequences to remove PCR and sequencing errors. CDR3 sequences were aligned to IMGT reference sequences to assign V, D and J gene segments. Each retained sequence needed at least a six-nucleotide match to both a V gene segment and a J gene segment. A rearrangement was called productive if the CDR3 had no stop codons and remained in frame with V and J, and every other rearrangement was called non-productive. Following IMGT convention, CDR3 was defined as the stretch from the second conserved V-encoded cysteine up to the conserved J-encoded phenylalanine. Sequences without an unambiguous match to a single V gene segment were excluded from the earlier analysis of 450 to 750 of the donors. In an earlier analysis of around 590 of the donors, a V segment was called functional when productive rearrangements were above 56.7%, and segregating when the standard deviation between donors exceeded 5%. A statistical classification framework was built to diagnose cytomegalovirus status from the catalog of TCR beta chain sequences. V and J gene assignment, in a later analysis, came from comparing TCR nucleotide sequences with IMGT/GENE-DB human TR gene sequences. The TCRdist pipeline was used in a later analysis to assign CDR3 sequences and most-parsimonious VDJ recombination scenarios. In a later analysis, each TCR beta chain was defined by its CDR3 amino acid sequence together with its V-gene family, and reads lacking a unique V-gene family were excluded. To address suspected cross-contamination and a sequencing artifact, a later analysis removed several hundred highly shared, low-generation-probability nucleotide sequences. In a later analysis, a clonal expansion index was calculated for each public chain from normalized within-repertoire ranks of inferred template counts. In a later analysis, generation probabilities were computed with a VDJ recombination model fitted to out-of-frame rearrangements, and the resulting probabilities were checked against IGoR. In a later analysis, TCR-TCR, TCR-HLA and TCR-CMV co-occurrence was scored with hypergeometric tests, and a repertoire-size bias correction was applied to TCR pairs. False discovery rates were estimated in a later analysis by permuting HLA or CMV assignments 20 times. In a later analysis, co-occurring TCRs were grouped using DBSCAN, and TCRdist sequence similarity was added for clustering within HLA-allele-positive subsets. For co-occurrence clustering, repertoires with fewer than 30,000 or more than 120,000 public chains were excluded, along with five repertoires with anomalous nucleotide sharing. The source is immuneACCESS, and TCRdb retained only in-frame sequences with V and J called. Part of the clones is not carried over; for the studies checked, unresolved V genes explain less than half of this, and the remainder is unexplained. V and J calls and clone size come straight from that table; D and trimming were deduced from the DNA. This sample's clone table shows fewer than 200,000 clones. Jointly, the top ten make up 1% to 1.5% of the sample.

The cohort was made up of 666 healthy bone marrow donors. At the time of sampling, all cohort members were nominally healthy, though unrecorded immune exposures were likely present. The donor tested CMV seronegative and was one of the 352 seronegative cohort members. A peripheral blood sample was collected from each donor, and TCR beta sequencing was performed on peripheral blood mononuclear cells. Genomic DNA was extracted from the blood cell samples with the Qiagen DNeasy Blood Extraction Kit. CDR1 SEHNR and CDR2 FQNEAQ were looked up in the germline V gene (reference sequence). Its CDR3 holds 16 amino acids, cysteine through phenylalanine. The kept DNA is CDR3 alone, 48 bases in frame from the first base. Germline trimming amounts to 1 base on V and 3 bases on J, with 5 as the count of junction bases outside the gene matches.

The receptor comes from a woman in her fifties or sixties in good health and CMV-seronegative. The source material was PBMCs. The chain was built from TRBV7-9 and TRBJ2-1, and TRBD2 aligns with 8 junction nucleotides. The CDR3 region has the sequence CASSLGRGLGYNEQFF. The sequence in DNA is TGTGCCAGCAGCTTAGGAAGGGGACTAGGCTACAATGAGCAGTTCTTC.